This record looks at one T cell receptor (beta chain) sequence and its context. Sequencing was performed with immunoSEQ multiplex PCR; in TCRdb, only in-frame clones are kept and a portion is missing. The table has around 60,000 clones, around 93% seen once. This record belongs to a study of T cell changes during pregnancy in multiple sclerosis. The CDR3 covers 13 residues. CDR1 and CDR2 from the germline V gene are SGHVS and FNYEAQ. V was clipped by 4 bases and J by 9 bases, with 13 bases between them. This TCR was sampled from a female donor with multiple sclerosis, enrolled in a pregnancy study. Sequenced material: CD4+ T cells from peripheral blood mononuclear cells, taken before pregnancy. This sequence joins TRBV7-6 and TRBJ2-1; D might be TRBD1 (6 bases). The CDR3 DNA sequence: TGTGCCAGCAGCTCCAAACAGGGTACTGAGCAGTTCTTC. Translated, it gives CASSSKQGTEQFF.